The rows below give T cell receptor beta chains drawn from one sample of a study of neoadjuvant nivolumab and ipilimumab in lung cancer. Some clones are missing from TCRdb's copy, which holds only in-frame ones; the method was immunoSEQ multiplex PCR. The profile shows about 20,000 clones, about 72% of them singletons. Sequenced here: tumor tissue, sampled after neoadjuvant nivolumab, alone or with ipilimumab, at or shortly before surgery. The receptors stem from an adult with non-small cell lung cancer. Each CDR3 is given with its conserved first and last residue. The order of the fields is V gene, D gene, J gene, clone size, CDR3 protein, CDR3 DNA. A D gene is named only where the DNA matches it firmly. Clone size appears in some rows only: once, few, many, or a class for an expanded clone.

V gene: TRBV5-1
D gene: TRBD1
J gene: TRBJ2-2
clone size: -
CDR3 protein: CASSPGQGDVYLGELFF
CDR3 DNA: TGCGCCAGCAGCCCTGGACAGGGTGACGTCTATCTCGGGGAGCTGTTTTTT

V gene: TRBV6-5
D gene: -
J gene: TRBJ1-5
clone size: -
CDR3 protein: CASSYGGVNQPQHF
CDR3 DNA: TGTGCCAGCAGTTACGGAGGCGTGAATCAGCCCCAGCATTTT

V gene: TRBV18
D gene: TRBD1
J gene: TRBJ1-4
clone size: -
CDR3 protein: CASSQGANEKLFF
CDR3 DNA: TGTGCCAGCTCCCAGGGGGCTAATGAAAAACTGTTTTTT

V gene: TRBV7-2
D gene: TRBD1
J gene: TRBJ2-3
clone size: -
CDR3 protein: CASSSRTGGDTQYF
CDR3 DNA: TGTGCCAGCAGCTCCCGGACAGGGGGAGATACGCAGTATTTT

V gene: TRBV5-4
D gene: -
J gene: TRBJ1-2
clone size: -
CDR3 protein: CASSLDYGYTF
CDR3 DNA: TGTGCCAGCAGCTTGGATTATGGCTACACCTTC

V gene: TRBV7-8
D gene: TRBD1
J gene: TRBJ2-3
clone size: medium-sized
CDR3 protein: CASNDQGVLSTDTQYF
CDR3 DNA: TGTGCCAGCAACGACCAGGGGGTGTTAAGCACAGATACGCAGTATTTT

V gene: TRBV6-6
D gene: -
J gene: TRBJ1-1
clone size: once
CDR3 protein: CASQGGNAFF
CDR3 DNA: TGTGCCAGCCAAGGGGGGAACGCTTTCTTT

V gene: TRBV11-2
D gene: TRBD2
J gene: TRBJ2-7
clone size: -
CDR3 protein: CASSPGRGTYEQYF
CDR3 DNA: TGTGCCAGCAGCCCCGGGAGGGGAACCTACGAGCAGTACTTC

V gene: TRBV6-1
D gene: -
J gene: TRBJ2-3
clone size: -
CDR3 protein: CASSRSGDTQYF
CDR3 DNA: TGTGCCAGCAGTCGAAGCGGTGATACGCAGTATTTT

V gene: TRBV7-8
D gene: -
J gene: TRBJ1-6
clone size: medium-sized
CDR3 protein: CASSAGFYNSPLHF
CDR3 DNA: TGTGCCAGCAGCGCGGGATTCTATAATTCACCCCTCCACTTT

V gene: TRBV18
D gene: -
J gene: TRBJ1-2
clone size: -
CDR3 protein: CASSPTSDSHYGYTF
CDR3 DNA: TGTGCCAGCTCACCCACCTCCGACAGCCACTATGGCTACACCTTC

V gene: TRBV11-2
D gene: -
J gene: TRBJ1-2
clone size: -
CDR3 protein: CASSLWDPTYGYTF
CDR3 DNA: TGTGCCAGCAGCTTATGGGACCCAACTTATGGCTACACCTTC

V gene: TRBV19
D gene: TRBD1
J gene: TRBJ1-2
clone size: few
CDR3 protein: CASSRSGTDYGYTF
CDR3 DNA: TGTGCCAGTAGTAGGTCTGGGACAGACTATGGCTACACCTTC

V gene: TRBV7-2
D gene: TRBD2
J gene: TRBJ2-7
clone size: -
CDR3 protein: CASSFSSGGYEQYF
CDR3 DNA: TGTGCCAGCAGCTTCTCTAGCGGGGGCTACGAGCAGTACTTC

V gene: TRBV7-2
D gene: -
J gene: TRBJ2-1
clone size: -
CDR3 protein: CASSSQGSGRQFF
CDR3 DNA: TGTGCCAGCAGCTCCCAAGGGTCGGGAAGGCAGTTCTTC

V gene: TRBV25-1
D gene: -
J gene: TRBJ2-5
clone size: -
CDR3 protein: CASSEHRGSRETQYF
CDR3 DNA: TGTGCCAGCAGTGAACATAGAGGATCTCGGGAGACCCAGTACTTC

V gene: TRBV29-1
D gene: TRBD1
J gene: TRBJ1-2
clone size: few
CDR3 protein: CSVAGTGKGNYGYTF
CDR3 DNA: TGCAGCGTCGCCGGGACAGGGAAGGGGAACTATGGCTACACCTTC

V gene: TRBV6-5
D gene: -
J gene: TRBJ2-7
clone size: once
CDR3 protein: CASSGTGTGIYEQYF
CDR3 DNA: TGTGCCAGCAGTGGGACCGGGACTGGGATCTACGAGCAGTACTTC

V gene: TRBV5-6
D gene: TRBD2
J gene: TRBJ2-1
clone size: -
CDR3 protein: CASSYSGGAIVNEQFF
CDR3 DNA: TGTGCCAGCAGCTATAGCGGGGGGGCGATCGTCAATGAGCAGTTCTTC

V gene: TRBV7-2
D gene: -
J gene: TRBJ2-2
clone size: -
CDR3 protein: CASSPDFFPTGELFF
CDR3 DNA: TGTGCCAGCAGCCCTGACTTCTTCCCCACCGGGGAGCTGTTTTTT

V gene: TRBV11-3
D gene: -
J gene: TRBJ2-1
clone size: -
CDR3 protein: CASSFRGKEQFF
CDR3 DNA: TGTGCCAGCAGCTTCAGAGGGAAGGAGCAGTTCTTC

V gene: TRBV6-1
D gene: -
J gene: TRBJ2-7
clone size: -
CDR3 protein: CASSEELGSSYEQYF
CDR3 DNA: TGTGCCAGCAGTGAAGAACTAGGGAGCTCCTACGAGCAGTACTTC

V gene: TRBV9
D gene: -
J gene: TRBJ2-3
clone size: -
CDR3 protein: CASSVETSGDTQYF
CDR3 DNA: TGTGCCAGCAGCGTTGAAACCTCGGGAGATACGCAGTATTTT

V gene: TRBV5-6
D gene: -
J gene: TRBJ1-1
clone size: -
CDR3 protein: CASSLREGTEAFF
CDR3 DNA: TGTGCCAGCAGCTTGCGGGAAGGCACTGAAGCTTTCTTT

V gene: TRBV25-1
D gene: -
J gene: TRBJ1-6
clone size: -
CDR3 protein: CASSESSGINSPLHF
CDR3 DNA: TGTGCCAGCAGTGAAAGTTCAGGGATAAATTCACCCCTCCACTTT

V gene: TRBV10-2
D gene: -
J gene: TRBJ1-1
clone size: -
CDR3 protein: CASSEPQVRNTEAFF
CDR3 DNA: TGCGCCAGCAGTGAACCCCAGGTTAGGAACACTGAAGCTTTCTTT

V gene: TRBV30
D gene: -
J gene: TRBJ1-2
clone size: -
CDR3 protein: CAWIGQYYGYTF
CDR3 DNA: TGTGCCTGGATTGGACAGTATTATGGCTACACCTTC

V gene: TRBV19
D gene: TRBD1
J gene: TRBJ1-1
clone size: -
CDR3 protein: CASSIDQGEDTEAFF
CDR3 DNA: TGTGCCAGTAGTATAGATCAGGGGGAGGACACTGAAGCTTTCTTT

V gene: TRBV7-3
D gene: -
J gene: TRBJ1-1
clone size: once
CDR3 protein: CASTDSLNTEAFF
CDR3 DNA: TGTGCCAGCACGGACAGCTTGAACACTGAAGCTTTCTTT

V gene: TRBV11-2
D gene: -
J gene: TRBJ1-1
clone size: -
CDR3 protein: CASSLWSGTEAFF
CDR3 DNA: TGTGCCAGCAGCTTGTGGTCTGGCACTGAAGCTTTCTTT

V gene: TRBV15
D gene: -
J gene: TRBJ2-5
clone size: -
CDR3 protein: CATSRDASPRMTQYF
CDR3 DNA: TGTGCCACCAGCAGAGACGCAAGCCCCCGTATGACCCAGTACTTC

V gene: TRBV7-3
D gene: -
J gene: TRBJ1-1
clone size: medium-sized
CDR3 protein: CASSSGHQNTEAFF
CDR3 DNA: TGTGCCAGCAGCTCGGGACACCAGAACACTGAAGCTTTCTTT

V gene: TRBV6-5
D gene: TRBD2
J gene: TRBJ2-5
clone size: -
CDR3 protein: CASRASGEQTQYF
CDR3 DNA: TGTGCCAGCAGAGCTAGCGGGGAGCAGACCCAGTACTTC

V gene: TRBV7-6
D gene: -
J gene: TRBJ1-2
clone size: -
CDR3 protein: CASSLNGQAAGYTF
CDR3 DNA: TGTGCCAGCAGCTTAAACGGTCAGGCGGCTGGCTACACCTTC

V gene: TRBV30
D gene: -
J gene: TRBJ1-1
clone size: -
CDR3 protein: CAWSKGLGPEAFF
CDR3 DNA: TGTGCCTGGAGTAAAGGATTGGGCCCTGAAGCTTTCTTT

V gene: TRBV18
D gene: -
J gene: TRBJ2-1
clone size: -
CDR3 protein: CASSPQSWGPSYNEQFF
CDR3 DNA: TGTGCCAGCTCACCACAATCGTGGGGACCCTCCTACAATGAGCAGTTCTTC

V gene: TRBV25-1
D gene: TRBD1
J gene: TRBJ1-2
clone size: -
CDR3 protein: CASSESLGGSWGYTF
CDR3 DNA: TGTGCCAGCAGTGAATCATTAGGGGGCTCTTGGGGCTACACCTTC

V gene: TRBV19
D gene: TRBD1
J gene: TRBJ2-5
clone size: -
CDR3 protein: CASRQGAGETQYF
CDR3 DNA: TGTGCCAGTAGACAGGGGGCCGGGGAGACCCAGTACTTC

V gene: TRBV11-2
D gene: -
J gene: TRBJ1-2
clone size: -
CDR3 protein: CASSLDRGVNGYTF
CDR3 DNA: TGTGCCAGCAGCTTAGATCGGGGGGTGAACGGCTACACCTTC

V gene: TRBV7-9
D gene: -
J gene: TRBJ2-5
clone size: -
CDR3 protein: CASTLDSGNQETQYF
CDR3 DNA: TGTGCCAGCACCTTAGATTCCGGGAATCAAGAGACCCAGTACTTC

V gene: TRBV7-2
D gene: -
J gene: TRBJ1-5
clone size: -
CDR3 protein: CASSPLGYGNQPQHF
CDR3 DNA: TGTGCCAGCAGCCCGCTCGGTTACGGCAATCAGCCCCAGCATTTT

V gene: TRBV7-9
D gene: TRBD1
J gene: TRBJ1-1
clone size: few
CDR3 protein: CASSFSPDRGFPEGAFF
CDR3 DNA: TGTGCCAGCAGCTTTTCCCCGGACAGGGGCTTCCCAGAAGGGGCTTTCTTT

V gene: TRBV5-1
D gene: -
J gene: TRBJ1-4
clone size: -
CDR3 protein: CASSLGDPGGKLFF
CDR3 DNA: TGCGCCAGCAGCTTAGGGGACCCGGGGGGAAAACTGTTTTTT

V gene: TRBV6-1
D gene: -
J gene: TRBJ2-2
clone size: -
CDR3 protein: CASSPVWRTGELFF
CDR3 DNA: TGTGCCAGCAGTCCTGTCTGGAGGACCGGGGAGCTGTTTTTT

V gene: TRBV6-5
D gene: TRBD1
J gene: TRBJ1-6
clone size: -
CDR3 protein: CASSYEGALNSPLHF
CDR3 DNA: TGTGCCAGCAGTTACGAGGGGGCCCTTAATTCACCCCTCCACTTT

V gene: TRBV4-1
D gene: -
J gene: TRBJ2-1
clone size: -
CDR3 protein: CASSQGGNEQFF
CDR3 DNA: TGCGCCAGCAGCCAAGGGGGCAATGAGCAGTTCTTC

V gene: TRBV11-2
D gene: TRBD1
J gene: TRBJ1-2
clone size: once
CDR3 protein: CASSKRTGTLVGYGYTF
CDR3 DNA: TGTGCCAGCAGCAAGAGGACAGGAACCCTAGTCGGCTATGGCTACACCTTC

V gene: TRBV7-8
D gene: -
J gene: TRBJ1-5
clone size: -
CDR3 protein: CASSLVDNQPQHF
CDR3 DNA: TGTGCCAGCAGCTTAGTGGACAATCAGCCCCAGCATTTT

V gene: TRBV29-1
D gene: -
J gene: TRBJ2-7
clone size: -
CDR3 protein: CSVETGYEQYF
CDR3 DNA: TGCAGCGTTGAAACAGGCTACGAGCAGTACTTC

V gene: TRBV11-2
D gene: -
J gene: TRBJ2-2
clone size: -
CDR3 protein: CASSIRQVNTGELFF
CDR3 DNA: TGTGCCAGCAGCATACGACAGGTGAACACCGGGGAGCTGTTTTTT

V gene: TRBV6-1
D gene: -
J gene: TRBJ2-5
clone size: -
CDR3 protein: CASSEGWTAQETQYF
CDR3 DNA: TGTGCCAGCAGTGAAGGTTGGACAGCCCAAGAGACCCAGTACTTC

V gene: TRBV2
D gene: -
J gene: TRBJ1-1
clone size: -
CDR3 protein: CASRMGRETEAFF
CDR3 DNA: TGTGCCAGCAGGATGGGCCGTGAGACTGAAGCTTTCTTT

V gene: TRBV5-1
D gene: TRBD1
J gene: TRBJ2-7
clone size: -
CDR3 protein: CASSPEGDRGYEQYF
CDR3 DNA: TGCGCCAGCAGCCCAGAAGGGGACAGGGGGTACGAGCAGTACTTC

V gene: TRBV19
D gene: TRBD1
J gene: TRBJ1-6
clone size: -
CDR3 protein: CASRTPLTGLSSPLHF
CDR3 DNA: TGTGCCAGTCGCACCCCACTGACAGGGCTCAGTTCACCCCTCCACTTT

V gene: TRBV12-5
D gene: -
J gene: TRBJ2-1
clone size: -
CDR3 protein: CASGLVLVRGTVSYNEQFF
CDR3 DNA: TGTGCTAGTGGTTTGGTACTGGTTCGCGGGACCGTCTCCTACAATGAGCAGTTCTTC

V gene: TRBV4-1
D gene: TRBD2
J gene: TRBJ2-1
clone size: -
CDR3 protein: CASSQDPRGGDEQFF
CDR3 DNA: TGCGCCAGCAGCCAAGATCCGCGGGGGGGCGATGAGCAGTTCTTC

V gene: TRBV6-5
D gene: -
J gene: TRBJ1-2
clone size: -
CDR3 protein: CASSYDYGYTF
CDR3 DNA: TGTGCCAGCAGTTACGACTATGGCTACACCTTC

V gene: TRBV4-3
D gene: -
J gene: TRBJ1-2
clone size: -
CDR3 protein: CASSQLVNYGYTF
CDR3 DNA: TGCGCCAGCAGCCAATTAGTTAACTATGGCTACACCTTC